This T cell receptor (beta chain) was obtained from a study of blood T cell repertoires in COVID-19. Produced via immunoSEQ multiplex PCR; TCRdb's table is partial and in-frame only. The table shows some 350,000 clones, with around 91% occurring only once. With 6 bases clipped from V and 7 bases from J, the junction kept 16 bases outside the gene matches. This CDR3 contains 16 residues. From germline, CDR1 is SQVTM and CDR2 ANQGSEA. The sequence derives from a man aged 18-30 years who had recovered from COVID-19. Sequencing was done on a sample of PBMCs or T cells enriched from blood (not recorded which). This chain connects TRBV29-1 to TRBJ2-7; 12 nucleotides agree with TRBD1. The CDR3 DNA is TGCAGCGTCCCTTCCTCCACCGGGACAGGGGGCGGTGAGCAGTACTTC. Encoded protein: CSVPSSTGTGGGEQYF.